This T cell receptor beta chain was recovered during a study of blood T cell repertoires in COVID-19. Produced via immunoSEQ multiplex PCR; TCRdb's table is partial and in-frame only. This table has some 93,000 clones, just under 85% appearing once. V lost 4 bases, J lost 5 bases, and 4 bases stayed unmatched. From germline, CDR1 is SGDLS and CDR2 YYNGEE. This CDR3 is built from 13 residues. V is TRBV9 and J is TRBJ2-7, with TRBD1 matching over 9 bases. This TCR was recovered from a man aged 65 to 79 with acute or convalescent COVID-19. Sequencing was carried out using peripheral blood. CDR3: CASSTRTGDEQYF. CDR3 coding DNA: TGTGCCAGCAGCACCCGGACAGGGGACGAGCAGTACTTC.